These T cell receptor beta chains were read from a single sample in a study of spatial heterogeneity in lung cancer. TCRdb reanalysed the 5' RACE reads using MiXCR and keeps one entry per CDR3 protein. The top ten clones hold 7.7% of a sample with approximately 20,000 distinct CDR3 sequences, over 2.5% of them seen once. The sample consisted of lung tumor tissue, taken at surgery. The receptors shown here come from a male donor with early-stage non-small cell lung cancer. The CDR3 runs from the conserved cysteine through the conserved F or W. The D gene is left open where the match is weak. Size tells how often a clone was seen, or its class if it is expanded.

v_gene	len	d_gene	j_gene	abundance	CDR3nt	CDR3aa
TRBV13	17	TRBD2	TRBJ2-5	many	TGTGCCAGCAGCTTAGATCAAGGGACTAGCGGACAAGAGACCCAGTACTTC	CASSLDQGTSGQETQYF
TRBV5-1	14	NA	TRBJ2-5	many	TGCGCCAGCAGCTTGGGTTACAGCCAAGAGACCCAGTACTTC	CASSLGYSQETQYF
TRBV9	14	TRBD1	TRBJ2-5	many	TGTGCCAGCAGCAAATGGGACAGGGAAGAGACCCAGTACTTC	CASSKWDREETQYF
TRBV11-3	14	NA	TRBJ1-1	many	TGTGCCAGCAGCTTACAGCAGGGGTCCACTGAAGCTTTCTTT	CASSLQQGSTEAFF
TRBV20-1	11	NA	TRBJ2-7	many	TGCAGTGCCAGGATACAGGGTGGGCAGTACTTC	CSARIQGGQYF
TRBV6-5	14	NA	TRBJ1-2	medium-sized	TGTGCCAGCAGTTACAATTCAGTCGGACAGGGCTACACCTTC	CASSYNSVGQGYTF
TRBV4-1	18	NA	TRBJ2-3	many	TGCGCCAGCAGCCGGTCCCGAACGTCAAGGGGGAATGGAGATACGCAGTATTTT	CASSRSRTSRGNGDTQYF
TRBV19	14	TRBD2	TRBJ2-2	many	TGTGCCAGTAGCCTCGGACTAGGGAATGGGGAGCTGTTTTTT	CASSLGLGNGELFF
TRBV27	15	TRBD2	TRBJ2-2	many	TGTGCCAGCAGTTGGGCTAGCGGGACTACCGGGGAGCTGTTTTTT	CASSWASGTTGELFF
TRBV7-8	17	NA	TRBJ2-2	many	TGTGCCAGCAGCAGAATCATTAGGGGGGCGAACACCGGGGAGCTGTTTTTT	CASSRIIRGANTGELFF
TRBV15	14	TRBD1	TRBJ2-5	many	TGTGCCACCAGCAGAGCGGGACAGGGAGTGACCCAGTACTTC	CATSRAGQGVTQYF
TRBV7-2	14	NA	TRBJ2-7	many	TGTGCCAGCAGCCCGGCGCGGCTGATCTACGAGCAGTACTTC	CASSPARLIYEQYF
TRBV7-3	14	NA	TRBJ2-1	many	TGTGCCAGCAGCCCCGGCCAGGCCTACAATGAGCAGTTCTTC	CASSPGQAYNEQFF
TRBV12-3/TRBV12-4	14	NA	TRBJ2-7	many	TGTGCCAGCAGTTTAGGTGGCAGGGGTTACGAGCAGTACTTC	CASSLGGRGYEQYF
TRBV29-1	13	NA	TRBJ1-1	many	TGCAGCGTTCGGTGGTCACTGAACACTGAAGCTTTCTTT	CSVRWSLNTEAFF
TRBV5-1	20	NA	TRBJ2-2	many	TGCGCCAGCAGCTTGGATTTTGAGGCCTTCGGGGCGACGAACACCGGGGAGCTGTTTTTT	CASSLDFEAFGATNTGELFF
TRBV12-3/TRBV12-4	14	NA	TRBJ1-2	many	TGTGCCAGCAGTTATACAGGGTCTAACTATGGCTACACCTTC	CASSYTGSNYGYTF
TRBV6-1	15	NA	TRBJ1-1	many	TGTGCCAGCAGTGAAAGCGACGGGGGCTGGACTGAAGCTTTCTTT	CASSESDGGWTEAFF
TRBV12-3/TRBV12-4	15	TRBD1	TRBJ1-2	many	TGTGCCAGCAGTACCGGGACAGGGGTTCCGTATGGCTACACCTTC	CASSTGTGVPYGYTF
TRBV20-1	13	TRBD2	TRBJ2-7	many	TGCAGTGCTCGACTAGCGGGGGCCTACGAGCAGTACTTC	CSARLAGAYEQYF
TRBV29-1	14	NA	TRBJ1-1	medium-sized	TGCAGCGTTCCCCAGACAGGAGTGAACACTGAAGCTTTCTTT	CSVPQTGVNTEAFF